Following are 10 T cell receptor beta chains from one sample sequenced in a study of CD8 T cells in Susac syndrome. Random hexamers were used to reverse transcribe the RNA input (roughly 0.5 to 1 ug). In TCRdb, the immunoSEQ multiplex PCR reads were re-called with MiXCR into one record per CDR3 protein. The table lists around 200,000 distinct CDR3 sequences, about 95% of them singletons. Sequenced material: CD4+ T cells from PBMCs. These receptors originate from a human donor in good health.

V usage is TRBV29-1 and J usage is TRBJ1-3, with TRBD1 as a possible D gene (6 bases). The germline V gene has CDR1 SQVTM and CDR2 ANQGSEA. V shed 7 bases and J shed 4 bases, with 11 bases lying between them. This CDR3 contains 12 residues. For the CDR3, the DNA is TGCAGCGCAGAGGACAGAGGAAACACCATATATTTT. As protein: CSAEDRGNTIYF.

In its sample, this clonotype was seen a few times. The chain couples TRBV5-6 to TRBJ1-5; 8 bases line up with TRBD1. The V gene's germline CDR1 is SGHDT and CDR2 YYEEEE. This CDR3 spans 14 amino acids. The junction had 1 base not matched to a gene; V was cut back by 3 bases and J by 2 bases. This CDR3 is CASSSTGGNQPQHF. CDR3 DNA: TGTGCCAGCAGCTCGACAGGGGGCAATCAGCCCCAGCATTTT.

The V and J genes are TRBV29-1 and TRBJ1-2; D is possibly TRBD1 (5 bases). CDR3 size: 10 residues. V was trimmed by 7 bases and J by 8 bases, leaving 11 bases between them. Germline lookup yields CDR1 SQVTM and CDR2 ANQGSEA. CDR3 sequence: CSAGTNGYTF. As DNA, the CDR3 is TGCAGCGCAGGGACTAACGGCTACACCTTC.

The chain joins TRBV18 to TRBJ2-1; 10 positions agree with TRBD1. Germline V gene lookup returns CDR1 KGHSH and CDR2 LQKENI. V lost 8 bases to trimming and J lost 7 bases; unmatched junction nucleotides: 8. The CDR3 loop spans 14 amino acids. The CDR3 here is CASPGTGAVNEQFF. The CDR3 DNA follows: TGTGCCAGCCCCGGGACAGGGGCCGTGAATGAGCAGTTCTTC.

The rearrangement uses TRBV9 and TRBJ2-1, with D perhaps matching TRBD1 (5 bases). Per germline, CDR1 SGDLS and CDR2 YYNGEE. V was shortened by 4 bases and J by 6 bases, with 14 bases between the two germline ends. This CDR3 has 14 amino acids. In DNA, the CDR3 is TGTGCCAGCAGCCCCAGGGTTGACGGCAATGAGCAGTTCTTC. Protein product: CASSPRVDGNEQFF.

CDR3 in amino acids: CSATRGNQPQHF. For the CDR3, the DNA is TGCAGTGCTACGCGAGGCAATCAGCCCCAGCATTTT. The J gene is TRBJ1-5, the V gene TRBV20-1; D is unclear. V lost 4 bases and J 2 bases, leaving 6 bases between the germline ends. The CDR3 is 12 amino acids. The V gene's germline CDR1 is DFQATT and CDR2 SNEGSKA (reference sequence).

V gene TRBV7-8 combines with J gene TRBJ2-3; possibly TRBD2 for D (5 bases). The V and J ends lost 7 bases and 3 bases respectively, with 14 bases between them. Germline V gene lookup returns CDR1 SGHVS and CDR2 FQNEAQ. The CDR3 length is 14 residues. CDR3 nucleotides: TGTGCCAGCACTAGGGCTAGCAGGACAGATACGCAGTATTTT. Encoded protein: CASTRASRTDTQYF.

This clonotype was counted a few times. The chain employs TRBV3-1 and TRBJ2-3; possibly TRBD1 for D (5 bases). The CDR3 loop spans 13 amino acids. The V and J ends lost 3 bases and 3 bases respectively, with 7 bases between them. Germline V CDR1 and CDR2: LGHDT, YNNKEL (reference sequence). CDR3 sequence (DNA): TGTGCCAGCAGCCAGCAGGGAACAGATACGCAGTATTTT. It codes for CASSQQGTDTQYF.

The chain has TRBV9 and TRBJ2-5; no reliable D call. This CDR3 spans 14 amino acids. Per the germline V gene, CDR1 is SGDLS and CDR2 is YYNGEE. The V gene lost 0 bases and the J gene lost 0 bases, with 6 bases spanning the gap. This CDR3 is CASSVGPDQETQYF. The CDR3 nucleotides read TGTGCCAGCAGCGTAGGACCAGACCAAGAGACCCAGTACTTC.

CDR3 DNA: TGTGCCAGCAGTTTCGGCGGGGGGGCTAGCAATCAGCCCCAGCATTTT. This codes for CASSFGGGASNQPQHF. V usage is TRBV12-3 or TRBV12-4 and J usage is TRBJ1-5; a possible D gene is TRBD1 (6 bases). The CDR3 spans 16 residues. Trimming removed 3 bases at V and 0 bases at J, with 12 bases between.